The present entry profiles one T cell receptor beta chain with its context. This CDR3 is 17 amino acids long. Germline lookup yields CDR1 SGHNT and CDR2 YENEEA. J was trimmed by 4 bases and V by 1 base; bases with no gene match: 3. This sample stems from a study of beta chain features in type 1 diabetes. Whole-study context: Similarity in age, gender and cell yields was seen between patients and healthy donors.

Expressed TCRB transcripts got sequenced, as all isolated RNA was reverse transcribed. Libraries were prepared by immunoSEQ multiplex PCR; TCRdb keeps only in-frame clonotypes and omits some of them. The top ten clones hold under 1.5% of a sample with about 140,000 clones, less than 9% of them seen once. This chain joins TRBV11-3 and TRBJ2-1; 14 bases agree with TRBD2. This clonotype was sampled from a woman aged 30 to 39 in good health. Sample: central memory CD4+ T cells from blood. The CDR3 region is CASSLGTSGRRYNEQFF. CDR3 coding DNA: TGTGCCAGCAGCTTAGGGACTAGCGGGAGGCGTTACAATGAGCAGTTCTTC.